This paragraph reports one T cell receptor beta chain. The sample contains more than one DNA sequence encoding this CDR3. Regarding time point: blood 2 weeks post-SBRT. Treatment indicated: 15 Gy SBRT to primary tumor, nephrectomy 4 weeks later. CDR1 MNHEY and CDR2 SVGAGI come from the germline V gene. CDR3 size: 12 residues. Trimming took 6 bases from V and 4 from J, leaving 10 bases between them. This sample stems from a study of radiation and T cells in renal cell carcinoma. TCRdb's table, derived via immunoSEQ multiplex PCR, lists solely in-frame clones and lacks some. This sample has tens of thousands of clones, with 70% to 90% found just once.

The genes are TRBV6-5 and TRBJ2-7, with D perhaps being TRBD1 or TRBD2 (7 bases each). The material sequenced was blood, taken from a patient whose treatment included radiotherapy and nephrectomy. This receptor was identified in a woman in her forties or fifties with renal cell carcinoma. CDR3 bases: TGTGCCAGCAGCAGGGGGGGATACGAGCAGTACTTC. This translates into CASSRGGYEQYF.